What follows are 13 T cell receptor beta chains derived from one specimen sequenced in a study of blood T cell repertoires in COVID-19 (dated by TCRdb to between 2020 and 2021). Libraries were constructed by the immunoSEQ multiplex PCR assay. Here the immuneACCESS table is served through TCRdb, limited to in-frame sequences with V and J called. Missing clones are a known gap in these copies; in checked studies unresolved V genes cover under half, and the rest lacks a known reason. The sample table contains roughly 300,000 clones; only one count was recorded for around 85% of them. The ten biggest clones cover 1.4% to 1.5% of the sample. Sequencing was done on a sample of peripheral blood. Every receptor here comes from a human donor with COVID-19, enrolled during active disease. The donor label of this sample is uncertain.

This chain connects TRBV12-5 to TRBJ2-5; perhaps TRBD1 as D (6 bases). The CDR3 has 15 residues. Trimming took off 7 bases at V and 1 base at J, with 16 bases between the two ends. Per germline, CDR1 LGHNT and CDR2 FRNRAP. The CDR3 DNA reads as TGTGCTAGTGCCGAGAGCCTACAGGGCCAAGAGACCCAGTACTTC. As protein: CASAESLQGQETQYF.

The CDR3 sequence: CASSYSIQQGNQPQHF. The CDR3 DNA is TGTGCCAGCAGTTACTCGATTCAACAGGGAAATCAGCCCCAGCATTTT. The chain recombines TRBV6-6 with TRBJ1-5; D possibly corresponds to TRBD1 (6 bases). Per germline, CDR1 MNHNY and CDR2 SVGAGI (reference sequence). Between the trimmed V and J ends, which lost 0 bases and 4 bases, there was a span of 13 bases. The CDR3 is made up of 16 amino acids.

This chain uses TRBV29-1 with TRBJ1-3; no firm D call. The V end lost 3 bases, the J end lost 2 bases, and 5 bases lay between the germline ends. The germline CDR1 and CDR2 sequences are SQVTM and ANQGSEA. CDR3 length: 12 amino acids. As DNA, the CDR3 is TGCAGCGTTGAGAACACTGGAAACACCATATATTTT. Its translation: CSVENTGNTIYF. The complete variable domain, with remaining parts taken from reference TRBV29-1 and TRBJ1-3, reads SAVISQKPSRDICQRGTSLTIQCQVDSQVTMMFWYRQQPGQSLTLIATANQGSEATYESGFVIDKFPISRPNLTFSTLTVSNMSPEDSSIYLCSVENTGNTIYFGEGSWLTVV.

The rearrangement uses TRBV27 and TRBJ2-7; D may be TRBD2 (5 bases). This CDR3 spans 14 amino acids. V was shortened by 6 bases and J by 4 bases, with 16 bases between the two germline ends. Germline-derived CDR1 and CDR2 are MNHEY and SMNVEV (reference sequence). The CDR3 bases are TGTGCCAGCAGGGGCCGACTAAACGGTTACGAGCAGTACTTC. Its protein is CASRGRLNGYEQYF.

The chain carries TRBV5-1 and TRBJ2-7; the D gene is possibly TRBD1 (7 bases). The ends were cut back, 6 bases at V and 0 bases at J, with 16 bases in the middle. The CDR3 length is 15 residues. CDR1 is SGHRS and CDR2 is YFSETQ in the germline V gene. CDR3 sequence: CASNGLRGASYEQYF. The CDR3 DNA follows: TGCGCCAGCAATGGTCTCAGGGGGGCCTCCTACGAGCAGTACTTC.

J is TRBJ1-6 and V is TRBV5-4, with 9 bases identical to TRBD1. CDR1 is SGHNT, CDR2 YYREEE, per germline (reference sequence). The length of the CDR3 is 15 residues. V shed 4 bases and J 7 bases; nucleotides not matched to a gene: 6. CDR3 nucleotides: TGTGCCAGCAGCCCTGGACAGGGGAGGAATTCACCCCTCCACTTT. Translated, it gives CASSPGQGRNSPLHF.

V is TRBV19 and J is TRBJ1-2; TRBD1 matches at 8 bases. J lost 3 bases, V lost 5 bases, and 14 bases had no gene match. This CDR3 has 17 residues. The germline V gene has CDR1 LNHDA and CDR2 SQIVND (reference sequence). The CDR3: CASSPGGQGAVDYGYTF. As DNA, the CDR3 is TGTGCCAGTAGTCCGGGCGGACAGGGTGCGGTTGACTATGGCTACACCTTC.

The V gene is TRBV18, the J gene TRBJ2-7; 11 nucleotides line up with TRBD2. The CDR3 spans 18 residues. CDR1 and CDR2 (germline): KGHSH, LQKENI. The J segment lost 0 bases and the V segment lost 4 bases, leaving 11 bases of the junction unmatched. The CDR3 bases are TGTGCCAGCTCACTCCCCTCCGGACTAGCGGGTTACTCCTACGAGCAGTACTTC. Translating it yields CASSLPSGLAGYSYEQYF.

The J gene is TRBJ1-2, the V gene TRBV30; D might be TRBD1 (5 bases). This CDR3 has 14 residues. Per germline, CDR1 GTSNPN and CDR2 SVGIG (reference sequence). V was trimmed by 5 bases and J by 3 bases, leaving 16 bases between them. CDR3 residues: CAWATGGDDYGYTF. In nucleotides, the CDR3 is TGTGCCTGGGCCACGGGGGGGGATGACTATGGCTACACCTTC.

The CDR3 nucleotides are TGCGCCAGCAGCTCCTCGGGTTCCACCATATATTTT. Protein product: CASSSSGSTIYF. The rearrangement uses TRBV4-1 and TRBJ1-3; D ambiguous. CDR3 length: 12 amino acids. Germline V gene sequence: CDR1 MGHRA, CDR2 YSYEKL. The ends were cut back, 5 bases at V and 9 bases at J, with 11 bases in the middle.

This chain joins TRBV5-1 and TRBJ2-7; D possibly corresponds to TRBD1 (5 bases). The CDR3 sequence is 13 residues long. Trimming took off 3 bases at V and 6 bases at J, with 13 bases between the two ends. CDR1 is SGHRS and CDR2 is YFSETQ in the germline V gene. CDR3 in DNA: TGCGCCAGCAGCTCGCAATCAGGGCTCGAGCAGTACTTC. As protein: CASSSQSGLEQYF.

The CDR3 is CASSSGRPSTDTQYF. The CDR3 DNA reads TGTGCCAGCAGTAGCGGGAGGCCGAGCACAGATACGCAGTATTTT. The V and J genes are TRBV7-6 and TRBJ2-3; TRBD2 matches at 10 bases. The J segment lost 0 bases and the V segment lost 6 bases, leaving 3 bases of the junction unmatched. CDR3 length: 15 residues. Germline CDR1 reads SGHVS; CDR2 reads FNYEAQ.

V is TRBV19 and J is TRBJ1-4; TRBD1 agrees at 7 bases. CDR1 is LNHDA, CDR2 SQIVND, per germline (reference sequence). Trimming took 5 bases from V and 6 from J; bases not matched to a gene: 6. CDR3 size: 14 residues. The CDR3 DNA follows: TGTGCCAGTAGTCTTCCCAGGGGGGATGAAAAACTGTTTTTT. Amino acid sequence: CASSLPRGDEKLFF.